A selection of T cell receptor beta chains follows, all from one sample in a study of blood T cell repertoires in COVID-19. This table comes from immunoSEQ multiplex PCR, and its TCRdb copy is limited to in-frame clones, with some not included. The sample lists about 130,000 clones, roughly 80% occurring once. Material for sequencing was peripheral blood. Every receptor here comes from an elderly man with COVID-19, enrolled during active disease. Both conserved end residues are part of each CDR3. The D gene is left open where the match is weak. Clone size is shown for a subset of rows, as once, few, many or a class of expanded clone.

D gene: .
V gene: TRBV7-9
CDR3 length: 17
J gene: TRBJ2-1
clone size: .
CDR3 protein: CASSLGQGHAQNNEQFF
CDR3 DNA: TGTGCCAGCAGCTTAGGCCAGGGGCACGCCCAAAACAATGAGCAGTTCTTC

D gene: TRBD1
V gene: TRBV7-9
CDR3 length: 14
J gene: TRBJ1-1
clone size: once
CDR3 protein: CASSWGQGAFEAFF
CDR3 DNA: TGTGCCAGCAGCTGGGGACAGGGGGCGTTTGAAGCTTTCTTT

D gene: .
V gene: TRBV12-3/TRBV12-4
CDR3 length: 13
J gene: TRBJ1-2
clone size: .
CDR3 protein: CASSFYRNYGYTF
CDR3 DNA: TGTGCCAGCAGTTTTTACAGGAACTATGGCTACACCTTC

D gene: .
V gene: TRBV19
CDR3 length: 13
J gene: TRBJ1-4
clone size: .
CDR3 protein: CASSGGYPEKLFF
CDR3 DNA: TGTGCCAGTAGTGGAGGGTATCCGGAAAAACTGTTTTTT

D gene: .
V gene: TRBV7-9
CDR3 length: 12
J gene: TRBJ1-1
clone size: .
CDR3 protein: CASSFEAPEAFF
CDR3 DNA: TGTGCCAGCAGCTTTGAAGCCCCGGAAGCTTTCTTT

D gene: .
V gene: TRBV18
CDR3 length: 13
J gene: TRBJ1-1
clone size: .
CDR3 protein: CASSPRREGEAFF
CDR3 DNA: TGTGCCAGCTCACCACGCAGGGAAGGTGAAGCTTTCTTT

D gene: .
V gene: TRBV5-1
CDR3 length: 13
J gene: TRBJ2-1
clone size: .
CDR3 protein: CASSFGQANEQFF
CDR3 DNA: TGCGCCAGCAGCTTTGGCCAGGCCAATGAGCAGTTCTTC

D gene: .
V gene: TRBV7-8
CDR3 length: 17
J gene: TRBJ1-1
clone size: .
CDR3 protein: CASVLATGGDRNTEAFF
CDR3 DNA: TGTGCCAGCGTGCTGGCAACCGGGGGGGATCGGAACACTGAAGCTTTCTTT

D gene: TRBD2
V gene: TRBV6-1
CDR3 length: 14
J gene: TRBJ2-4
clone size: .
CDR3 protein: CASSEGTSGDIQYF
CDR3 DNA: TGTGCCAGCAGTGAAGGGACTAGCGGGGACATTCAGTACTTC

D gene: .
V gene: TRBV19
CDR3 length: 15
J gene: TRBJ2-7
clone size: .
CDR3 protein: CASSIYRGQSYEQYF
CDR3 DNA: TGTGCCAGTAGTATTTACAGAGGACAGTCTTACGAGCAGTACTTC

D gene: TRBD1
V gene: TRBV7-7
CDR3 length: 15
J gene: TRBJ2-3
clone size: .
CDR3 protein: CASSLGGQGADTQYF
CDR3 DNA: TGTGCTAGCAGCTTAGGTGGACAGGGGGCAGATACGCAGTATTTT

D gene: .
V gene: TRBV19
CDR3 length: 13
J gene: TRBJ1-6
clone size: few
CDR3 protein: CASRAQYNSPLHF
CDR3 DNA: TGTGCCAGTAGAGCACAGTATAATTCACCCCTCCACTTT

D gene: .
V gene: TRBV19
CDR3 length: 13
J gene: TRBJ1-2
clone size: .
CDR3 protein: CASSIDPGYGYTF
CDR3 DNA: TGTGCCAGTAGTATAGATCCAGGATATGGCTACACCTTC

D gene: TRBD1
V gene: TRBV28
CDR3 length: 16
J gene: TRBJ2-7
clone size: few
CDR3 protein: CASSSDLHRGFYEQYF
CDR3 DNA: TGTGCCAGCAGTTCCGACCTGCACAGGGGATTCTACGAGCAGTACTTC

D gene: TRBD1
V gene: TRBV7-2
CDR3 length: 14
J gene: TRBJ2-1
clone size: .
CDR3 protein: CASTPDRGYNEQFF
CDR3 DNA: TGTGCCAGCACCCCGGACAGGGGATACAATGAGCAGTTCTTC